The next 15 T cell receptor beta chains were all read from a single sample in a study of blood T cells in healthy people across ages. A second roughly 6 to 11 cycle PCR used barcoded and J-beta primers. MiXCR, applied by TCRdb to the 5' RACE reads, yields one record per CDR3 protein. The table lists 380,000 or so distinct CDR3 sequences, 52% of them singletons. The source material was blood. The source of these receptors is a man aged 55 to 70 in good health.

J is TRBJ2-1 and V is TRBV6-2 or TRBV6-3; perhaps TRBD2 as D (6 bases). V lost 9 bases and J 5 bases, leaving 26 bases between the germline ends. In germline, CDR1 is MNHEY, CDR2 SVGEGT. The CDR3 runs 17 residues. CDR3 sequence (DNA): TGTGCCAGTGGGGACTTACCGAGATCGAGAGTACACAATGAGCAGTTCTTC. Its protein is CASGDLPRSRVHNEQFF.

There are a few counts of this clonotype. This rearrangement joins TRBV5-1 to TRBJ2-3, with TRBD2 identical over 14 bases. The CDR3 is 17 amino acids. CDR1 is SGHRS, CDR2 YFSETQ, per germline. V was clipped by 2 bases and J by 3 bases; unmatched bases: 5. CDR3 in amino acids: CASSFGTSGSATDTQYF. The CDR3 DNA reads as TGCGCCAGCAGCTTTGGGACTAGCGGGAGCGCTACAGATACGCAGTATTTT.

This clonotype occurred many times. V and J are TRBV27 and TRBJ2-3; D is possibly TRBD1 or TRBD2 (7 bases each). V lost 6 bases and J 12 bases, leaving 19 bases between the germline ends. The length of the CDR3 is 13 residues. CDR1 is MNHEY, CDR2 SMNVEV, per germline (reference sequence). The CDR3, as DNA: TGTGCCAGCAGCATGCAGCGGGACAGTAGCCAGTATTTT. Translated, it gives CASSMQRDSSQYF.

This chain connects TRBV28 to TRBJ2-7, with TRBD1 identical over 8 bases. This CDR3 is 14 amino acids long. Losses at the gene ends were 5 bases for V and 2 bases for J; bases not matched to a gene: 5. Germline V gene data show CDR1 as MDHEN and CDR2 as SYDVKM. The chain's CDR3 is CASSVTGATYEQYF. The CDR3, as DNA: TGTGCCAGCAGTGTGACAGGGGCTACCTACGAGCAGTACTTC.

CDR3 loop: CASSGTPGTGDQPQHF. The CDR3 bases are TGTGCCAGCAGTGGAACTCCCGGGACAGGGGATCAGCCCCAGCATTTT. The chain is built from TRBV12-3 or TRBV12-4 and TRBJ1-5; 10 bases line up with TRBD1. The CDR3 sequence is 16 residues long. Trimming took 5 bases from V and 5 from J; bases not matched to a gene: 9.

J is TRBJ1-2 and V is TRBV20-1; 8 bases line up with TRBD1. The CDR3 sequence is 12 residues long. Losses at the gene ends were 4 bases for V and 7 bases for J; bases not matched to a gene: 5. Germline CDR1 is DFQATT and CDR2 is SNEGSKA (reference sequence). CDR3 coding DNA: TGCAGTGCTACCCAACAGGGGGTTGGCTACACCTTC. The encoded protein is CSATQQGVGYTF.

The chain is built from TRBV9 and TRBJ2-3, with D maybe TRBD2 (7 bases). Trimming shortened V by 0 bases and J by 2 bases, and 19 bases separated the two germline ends. The CDR3 has 18 residues. Germline V CDR1 and CDR2: SGDLS, YYNGEE. In DNA, the CDR3 is TGTGCCAGCAGCGTAGGAGTCGGGGGGCGGACAGCCACAGATACGCAGTATTTT. Encoded protein: CASSVGVGGRTATDTQYF.

The V and J genes are TRBV12-3 or TRBV12-4 and TRBJ2-1, with 9 bases matching TRBD2. The CDR3 runs 16 residues. V lost 1 base to trimming and J lost 5 bases; unmatched junction nucleotides: 6. The CDR3 protein is CASSLGRAGGDNEQFF. DNA for the CDR3: TGTGCCAGCAGTTTAGGGCGCGCGGGAGGGGACAATGAGCAGTTCTTC.

This clonotype was counted at least ten times. The chain joins TRBV28 to TRBJ2-1, with TRBD1 matching 9 bases. CDR3 size: 12 residues. Per the germline V gene, CDR1 is MDHEN and CDR2 is SYDVKM. The V and J ends lost 5 bases and 9 bases, in that order; junction bases with no gene match: 2. This CDR3 is CASSIQGAEQFF. CDR3 coding DNA: TGTGCCAGCAGTATACAGGGGGCTGAGCAGTTCTTC.

This clonotype was detected only a few times. The rearrangement joins TRBV6-6 to TRBJ2-3, with no clear D. The CDR3 contains 13 residues. Trimming removed 9 bases from V and 6 bases from J, with 16 bases in between. The germline gives CDR1 MNHNY, CDR2 SVGAGI (reference sequence). The CDR3 nucleotides are TGTGCCAGTCGACCGCCTCAACGGGATACGCAGTATTTT. Amino acids: CASRPPQRDTQYF.

Concerning this clonotype: A read error may explain this, as a much larger clone is one base away. The gene calls are TRBV20-1 and TRBJ2-3; possibly TRBD1 or TRBD2 for D (5 bases each). This CDR3 is 15 amino acids long. Trimming removed 5 bases from V and 4 bases from J, with 19 bases in between. Germline V gene lookup returns CDR1 DFQATT and CDR2 SNEGSKA (reference sequence). The CDR3 loop is CSAQPGPAVSDTQYF. The CDR3, as DNA: TGCAGTGCTCAGCCGGGACCAGCGGTCTCAGATACGCAGTATTTT.

The chain carries TRBV20-1 and TRBJ2-3, with 14 bases that match TRBD2. Germline CDR1 and CDR2: DFQATT and SNEGSKA (reference sequence). The CDR3 runs to 14 residues. The V gene end was trimmed by 5 bases and the J gene end by 7 bases; junction bases not matched to a gene: 5. The CDR3 sequence is CSAQGLAGDNTQYF. In nucleotides, the CDR3 is TGCAGTGCTCAGGGACTAGCGGGAGACAATACGCAGTATTTT.

This rearrangement joins TRBV9 to TRBJ2-3; D is ambiguous. V was clipped by 5 bases and J by 4 bases, with 11 bases between them. This CDR3 has 13 residues. Germline-derived CDR1 and CDR2 are SGDLS and YYNGEE. The CDR3 loop reads CASSITWADTQYF. The CDR3 DNA reads TGTGCCAGCAGTATCACCTGGGCAGATACGCAGTATTTT.

This clonotype was seen a few times. The chain employs TRBV12-3 or TRBV12-4 and TRBJ2-1, with D perhaps matching TRBD1 (6 bases). The CDR3 extends over 15 amino acids. V was clipped by 6 bases and J by 7 bases, with 19 bases between them. In DNA, the CDR3 is TGTGCCAGCAGCCCCGACAGGTTCTCAAGGAATGAGCAGTTCTTC. Its translation is CASSPDRFSRNEQFF.

This clonotype was observed a handful of times. The V and J genes are TRBV6-6 and TRBJ2-7; TRBD2 matches 8 bases. Unmatched junction bases numbered 3, after V lost 2 bases and J lost 0 bases. The CDR3 runs to 15 residues. Germline V gene lookup returns CDR1 MNHNY and CDR2 SVGAGI (reference sequence). CDR3 amino acids: CASSYPGGSSYEQYF. The CDR3 DNA sequence: TGTGCCAGCAGTTACCCGGGAGGGAGCTCCTACGAGCAGTACTTC.